This TCR beta chain was observed in a study of T cells in Graves' hyperthyroidism and ophthalmopathy. The J segment lost 0 bases and the V segment lost 1 base, leaving 3 bases of the junction unmatched. The CDR3 is made up of 18 amino acids. Germline CDR1 LGHNA, CDR2 YNFKEQ. The CDR3 regions of TCR beta were amplified from RNA transcripts. The study used the HTBI primer set for a first-round RT-PCR of the TCR CDR3. TCRdb reanalysed the multiplex PCR reads using MiXCR and keeps one entry per CDR3 protein. This table has a few hundred thousand distinct CDR3 sequences, 17% appearing once. The material sequenced was blood. The rearrangement links TRBV4-2 to TRBJ2-2, with 12 bases aligning to TRBD2. This receptor was identified in a woman aged 18-29 years with Graves' ophthalmopathy. The CDR3 DNA sequence: TGTGCCAGCAGCCAAGGGACTAGCGGGGACGCGAACACCGGGGAGCTGTTTTTT. It yields the protein CASSQGTSGDANTGELFF.